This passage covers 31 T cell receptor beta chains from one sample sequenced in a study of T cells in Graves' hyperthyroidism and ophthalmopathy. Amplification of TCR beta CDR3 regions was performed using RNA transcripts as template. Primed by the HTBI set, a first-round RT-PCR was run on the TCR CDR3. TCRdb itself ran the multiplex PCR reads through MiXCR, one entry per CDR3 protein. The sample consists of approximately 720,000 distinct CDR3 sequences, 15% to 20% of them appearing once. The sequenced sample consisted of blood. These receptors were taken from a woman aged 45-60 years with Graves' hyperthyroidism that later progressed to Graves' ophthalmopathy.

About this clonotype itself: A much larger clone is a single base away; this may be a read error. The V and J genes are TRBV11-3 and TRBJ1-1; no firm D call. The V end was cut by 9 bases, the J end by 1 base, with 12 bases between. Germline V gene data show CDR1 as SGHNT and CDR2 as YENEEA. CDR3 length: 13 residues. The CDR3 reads CARSEGWNTEAFF. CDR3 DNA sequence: TGTGCCAGGAGCGAAGGGTGGAACACTGAAGCTTTCTTT.

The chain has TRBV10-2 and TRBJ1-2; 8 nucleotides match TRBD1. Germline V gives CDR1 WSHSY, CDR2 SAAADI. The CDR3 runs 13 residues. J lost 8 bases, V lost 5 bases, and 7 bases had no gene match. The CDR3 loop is CASSSRTGSGYTF. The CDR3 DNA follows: TGCGCCAGCAGTAGTAGGACAGGGTCCGGCTACACCTTC.

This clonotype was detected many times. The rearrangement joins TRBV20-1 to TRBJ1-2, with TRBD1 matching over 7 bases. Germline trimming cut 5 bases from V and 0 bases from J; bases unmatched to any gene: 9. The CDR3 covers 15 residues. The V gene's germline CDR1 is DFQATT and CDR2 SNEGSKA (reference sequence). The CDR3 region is CSAPVGQGANYGYTF. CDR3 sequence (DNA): TGCAGTGCTCCCGTTGGGCAGGGGGCTAACTATGGCTACACCTTC.

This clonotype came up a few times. The CDR3 DNA reads TGTGCCAGCAGCTCCCGTCCAGAGATCCATGAGCAGTACTTC. Its protein product is CASSSRPEIHEQYF. The gene calls are TRBV7-9 and TRBJ2-7; D not certain. V was trimmed by 4 bases and J by 7 bases, leaving 17 bases between them. There are 14 residues in the CDR3. Germline V gene data show CDR1 as SEHNR and CDR2 as FQNEAQ (reference sequence).

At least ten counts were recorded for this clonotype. DNA of the CDR3: TGTGCCAGCACCCTGGGGACGGAGAATAACTATGGCTACACCTTC. Translation gives CASTLGTENNYGYTF. V gene TRBV12-3 or TRBV12-4 combines with J gene TRBJ1-2; a weak D match, TRBD1 (5 bases). V lost 7 bases and J lost 1, with 16 bases in between. The CDR3 totals 15 residues.

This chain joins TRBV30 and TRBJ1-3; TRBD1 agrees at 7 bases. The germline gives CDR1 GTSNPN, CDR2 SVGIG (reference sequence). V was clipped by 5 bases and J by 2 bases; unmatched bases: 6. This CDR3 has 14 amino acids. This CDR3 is CAWVQGVPGNTIYF. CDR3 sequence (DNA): TGTGCCTGGGTCCAGGGGGTTCCTGGAAACACCATATATTTT.

The CDR3 nucleotides read TGTGCCAGCAGTTACCAGAGCCCGGGACAGGGGCACACCGGGGAGCTGTTTTTT. It translates to CASSYQSPGQGHTGELFF. The gene calls are TRBV6-6 and TRBJ2-2; 10 bases line up with TRBD1. V shed 2 bases, J shed 3 bases, and the junction held 9 bases outside the gene matches. The CDR3 sequence is 18 residues long. Germline CDR1 is MNHNY and CDR2 is SVGAGI (reference sequence).

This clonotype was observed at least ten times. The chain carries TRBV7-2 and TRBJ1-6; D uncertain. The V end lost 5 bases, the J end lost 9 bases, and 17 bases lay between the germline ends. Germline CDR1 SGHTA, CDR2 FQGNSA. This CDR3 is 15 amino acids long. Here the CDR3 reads CASSLGSLGGSPLHF. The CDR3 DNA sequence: TGTGCCAGCAGCCTAGGGTCCCTGGGAGGTTCACCCCTCCACTTT.

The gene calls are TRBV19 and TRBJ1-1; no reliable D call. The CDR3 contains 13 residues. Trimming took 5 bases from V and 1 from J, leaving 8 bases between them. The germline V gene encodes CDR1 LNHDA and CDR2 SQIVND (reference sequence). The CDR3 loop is CASSWLKNTEAFF. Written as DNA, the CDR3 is TGTGCCAGTAGTTGGCTGAAGAACACTGAAGCTTTCTTT.

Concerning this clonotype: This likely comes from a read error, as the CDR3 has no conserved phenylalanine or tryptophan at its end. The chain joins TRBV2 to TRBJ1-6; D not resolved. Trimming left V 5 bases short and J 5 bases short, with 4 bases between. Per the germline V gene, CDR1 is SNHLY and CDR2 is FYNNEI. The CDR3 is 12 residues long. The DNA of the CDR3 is TGTGCCAGCAGTCAGAATAATTCACCCCTCCACTTA. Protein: CASSQNNSPLHL.

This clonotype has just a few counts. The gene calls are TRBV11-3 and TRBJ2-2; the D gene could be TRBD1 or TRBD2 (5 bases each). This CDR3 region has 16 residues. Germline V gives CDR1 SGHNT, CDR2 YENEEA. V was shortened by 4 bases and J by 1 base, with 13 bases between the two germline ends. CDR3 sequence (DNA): TGTGCCAGCAGCTCGCAAGGGACGGTGAACACCGGGGAGCTGTTTTTT. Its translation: CASSSQGTVNTGELFF.

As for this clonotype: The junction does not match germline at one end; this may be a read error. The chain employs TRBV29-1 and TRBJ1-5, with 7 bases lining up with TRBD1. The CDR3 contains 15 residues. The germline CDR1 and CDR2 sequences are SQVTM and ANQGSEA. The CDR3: CSVEDSGGGDQLQHF. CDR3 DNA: TGCAGCGTTGAAGATTCAGGGGGGGGTGATCAGCTCCAGCATTTT.

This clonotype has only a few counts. The CDR3 is CASSHQTGTTYEQYF. The CDR3, as DNA: TGCGCCAGCAGCCACCAAACCGGGACAACCTACGAGCAGTACTTC. V gene TRBV4-1 combines with J gene TRBJ2-7; maybe TRBD1 (6 bases). The CDR3 is 15 amino acids. Trimming shortened V by 3 bases and J by 2 bases, and 14 bases separated the two germline ends. Germline V CDR1 and CDR2: MGHRA, YSYEKL.

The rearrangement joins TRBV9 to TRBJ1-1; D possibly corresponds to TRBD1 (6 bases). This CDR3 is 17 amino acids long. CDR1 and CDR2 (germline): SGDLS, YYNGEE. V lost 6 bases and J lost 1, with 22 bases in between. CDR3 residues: CASTKVGGLTANTEAFF. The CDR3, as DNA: TGTGCCAGCACCAAAGTTGGGGGCCTAACCGCGAACACTGAAGCTTTCTTT.

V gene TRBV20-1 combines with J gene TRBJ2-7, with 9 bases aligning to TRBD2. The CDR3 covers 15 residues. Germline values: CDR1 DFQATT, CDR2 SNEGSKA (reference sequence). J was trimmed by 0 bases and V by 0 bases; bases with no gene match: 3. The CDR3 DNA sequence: TGCAGTGCTAGAGAGCCAGCGGGGGGCTCCTACGAGCAGTACTTC. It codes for CSAREPAGGSYEQYF.

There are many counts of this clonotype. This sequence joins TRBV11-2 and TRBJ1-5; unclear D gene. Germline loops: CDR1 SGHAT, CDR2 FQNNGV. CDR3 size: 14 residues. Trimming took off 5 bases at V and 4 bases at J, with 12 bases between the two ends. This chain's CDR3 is CASSPRTANQPQHF. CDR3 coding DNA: TGTGCCAGCAGCCCACGGACGGCAAATCAGCCCCAGCATTTT.

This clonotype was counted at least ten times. CDR3 sequence: CASSRRTGTQETQYF. CDR3 DNA sequence: TGTGCCAGCAGCCGAAGGACCGGGACCCAAGAGACCCAGTACTTC. The V and J genes are TRBV3-1 and TRBJ2-5; possibly TRBD1 or TRBD2 for D (5 bases each). Germline V gene sequence: CDR1 LGHDT, CDR2 YNNKEL (reference sequence). This CDR3 has 15 amino acids. Deletions cut 4 bases from V and 1 base from J, with 13 bases between.

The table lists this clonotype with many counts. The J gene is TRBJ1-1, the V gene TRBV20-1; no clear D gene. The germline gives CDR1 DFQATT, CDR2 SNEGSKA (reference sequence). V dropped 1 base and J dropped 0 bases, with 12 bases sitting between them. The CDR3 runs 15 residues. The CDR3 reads CSARVVGLMNTEAFF. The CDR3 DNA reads TGCAGTGCTAGAGTGGTAGGCCTCATGAACACTGAAGCTTTCTTT.

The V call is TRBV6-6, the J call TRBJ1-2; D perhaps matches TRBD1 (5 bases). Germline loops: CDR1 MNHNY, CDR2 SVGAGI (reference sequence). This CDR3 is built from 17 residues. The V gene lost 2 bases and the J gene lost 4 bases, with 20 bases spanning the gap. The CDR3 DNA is TGTGCCAGCAGTTACGGAACCCCCAAGACAGAACTCTATGGCTACACCTTC. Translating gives CASSYGTPKTELYGYTF.

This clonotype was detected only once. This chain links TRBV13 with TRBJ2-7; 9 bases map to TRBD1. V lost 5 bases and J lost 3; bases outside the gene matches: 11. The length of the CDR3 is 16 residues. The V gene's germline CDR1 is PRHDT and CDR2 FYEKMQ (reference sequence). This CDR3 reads CASSPEAGTGIYEQYF. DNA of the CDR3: TGTGCCAGCAGCCCTGAAGCCGGGACAGGGATCTACGAGCAGTACTTC.

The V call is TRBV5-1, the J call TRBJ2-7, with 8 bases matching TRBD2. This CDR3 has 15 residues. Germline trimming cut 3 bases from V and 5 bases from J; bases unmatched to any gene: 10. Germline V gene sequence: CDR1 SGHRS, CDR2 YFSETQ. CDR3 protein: CASSYTPGTRNEQYF. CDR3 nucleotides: TGCGCCAGCAGCTACACCCCCGGGACTAGGAACGAGCAGTACTTC. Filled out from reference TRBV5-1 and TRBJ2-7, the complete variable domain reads KAGVTQTPRYLIKTRGQQVTLSCSPISGHRSVSWYQQTPGQGLQFLFEYFSETQRNKGNFPGRFSGRQFSNSRSEMNVSTLELGDSALYLCASSYTPGTRNEQYFGPGTRLTVT.

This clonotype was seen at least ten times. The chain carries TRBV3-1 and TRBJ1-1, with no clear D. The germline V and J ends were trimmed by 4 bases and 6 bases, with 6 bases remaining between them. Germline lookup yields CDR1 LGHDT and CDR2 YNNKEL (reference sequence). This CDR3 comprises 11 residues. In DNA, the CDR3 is TGTGCCAGCAGCCTTAGTTCTGAAGCTTTCTTT. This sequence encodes CASSLSSEAFF. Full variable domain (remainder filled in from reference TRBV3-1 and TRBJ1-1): DTAVSQTPKYLVTQMGNDKSIKCEQNLGHDTMYWYKQDSKKFLKIMFSYNNKELIINETVPNRFSPKSPDKAHLNLHINSLELGDSAVYFCASSLSSEAFFGQGTRLTVV.

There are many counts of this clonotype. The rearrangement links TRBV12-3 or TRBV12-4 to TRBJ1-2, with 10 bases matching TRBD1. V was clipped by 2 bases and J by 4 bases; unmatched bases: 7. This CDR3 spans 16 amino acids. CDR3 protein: CASSLRDRGSSYGYTF. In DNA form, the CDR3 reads TGTGCCAGCAGTTTACGGGACAGGGGTTCGAGCTATGGCTACACCTTC.

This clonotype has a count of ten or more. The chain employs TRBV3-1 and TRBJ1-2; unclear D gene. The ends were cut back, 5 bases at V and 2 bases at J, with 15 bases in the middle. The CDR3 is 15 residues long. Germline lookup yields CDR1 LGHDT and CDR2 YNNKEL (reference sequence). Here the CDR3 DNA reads TGTGCCAGCAGCACTGGACGGACGGCAAACTATGGCTACACCTTC. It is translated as CASSTGRTANYGYTF.

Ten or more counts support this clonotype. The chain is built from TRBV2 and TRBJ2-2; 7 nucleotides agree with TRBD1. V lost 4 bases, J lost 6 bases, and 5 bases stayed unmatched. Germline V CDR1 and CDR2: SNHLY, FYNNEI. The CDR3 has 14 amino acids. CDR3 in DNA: TGTGCCAGCAGTGTAGACAGGGCCCCCGGGGAGCTGTTTTTT. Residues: CASSVDRAPGELFF.

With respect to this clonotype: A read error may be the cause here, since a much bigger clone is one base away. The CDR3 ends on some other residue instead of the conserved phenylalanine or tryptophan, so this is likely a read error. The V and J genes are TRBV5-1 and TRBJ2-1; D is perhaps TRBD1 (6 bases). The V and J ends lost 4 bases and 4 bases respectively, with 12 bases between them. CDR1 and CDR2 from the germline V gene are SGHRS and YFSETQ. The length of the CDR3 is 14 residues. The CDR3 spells CASSQDSKYNEQFS. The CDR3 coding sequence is TGCGCCAGCAGCCAGGACAGTAAGTACAATGAGCAGTTCTCC.

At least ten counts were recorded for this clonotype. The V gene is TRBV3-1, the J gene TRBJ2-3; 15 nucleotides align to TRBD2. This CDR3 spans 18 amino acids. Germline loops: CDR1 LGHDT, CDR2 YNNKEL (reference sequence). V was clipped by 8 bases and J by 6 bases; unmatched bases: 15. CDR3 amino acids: CASFPGLAGGGPFDTQYF. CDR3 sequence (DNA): TGTGCCAGCTTTCCGGGACTAGCGGGGGGCGGGCCTTTCGATACGCAGTATTTT.

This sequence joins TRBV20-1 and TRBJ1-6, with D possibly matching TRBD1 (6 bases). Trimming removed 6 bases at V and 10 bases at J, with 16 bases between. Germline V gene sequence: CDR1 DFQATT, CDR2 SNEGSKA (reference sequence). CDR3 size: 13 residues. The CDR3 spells CSATQGEGSPLHF. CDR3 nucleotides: TGCAGTGCAACACAGGGAGAAGGGTCACCCCTCCACTTT.

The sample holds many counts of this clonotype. CDR3 sequence (DNA): TGTGCCAGCAGAAAACAGGTGGGGATGAACACTGAAGCTTTCTTT. Translating gives CASRKQVGMNTEAFF. V is TRBV6-1 and J is TRBJ1-1, with D perhaps matching TRBD1 (5 bases). Germline loops: CDR1 MNHNS, CDR2 SASEGT. The CDR3 contains 15 residues. With 6 bases removed from V and 0 bases from J, the gap between germline ends came to 14 bases.

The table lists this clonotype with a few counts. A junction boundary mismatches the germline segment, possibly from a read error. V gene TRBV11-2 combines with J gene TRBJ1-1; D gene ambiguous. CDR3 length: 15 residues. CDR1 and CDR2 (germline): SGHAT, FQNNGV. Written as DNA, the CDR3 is TGTGCCAGCAGCCTGTTGCAGAACATGAACGCTGAAGCTTTCTTT. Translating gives CASSLLQNMNAEAFF.

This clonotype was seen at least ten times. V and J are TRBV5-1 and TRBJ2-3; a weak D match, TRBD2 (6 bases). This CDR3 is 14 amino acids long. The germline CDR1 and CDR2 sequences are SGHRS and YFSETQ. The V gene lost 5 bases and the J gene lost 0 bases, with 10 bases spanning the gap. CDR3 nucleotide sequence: TGCGCCAGCAGAGTGGGGACTAGCACAGATACGCAGTATTTT. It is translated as CASRVGTSTDTQYF.